Listed below are T cell receptor beta chains from one sample, sequenced in a study of T cells in Graves' hyperthyroidism and ophthalmopathy. Using its own MiXCR run on the multiplex PCR reads, TCRdb lists one record per CDR3 protein. The sample lists roughly 170,000 distinct CDR3 sequences, more than 15% seen once, with roughly 28% in the top ten. Material: blood. Receptor source: a woman between 45 and 60 years old with Graves' hyperthyroidism. Each CDR3 is given with its conserved first and last residue.

J | V | CDR3
TRBJ1-5 | TRBV7-9 | CASSLEAAGYQPQHF
TRBJ2-3 | TRBV6-1 | CASRGRTSGGNTQYF
TRBJ1-2 | TRBV7-2 | CASSFSGNGYTF
TRBJ1-6 | TRBV2 | CASSDLGLTLHF
TRBJ2-7 | TRBV12-3/TRBV12-4 | CASSLRGTGWYEQYF
TRBJ2-3 | TRBV7-2 | CATGSEGTDTQYF
TRBJ1-5 | TRBV7-9 | CASSPDSNQPQHF
TRBJ1-1 | TRBV5-1 | CASSLGAGYEAFF
TRBJ1-1 | TRBV4-2 | CASSQSRERDTEAFF
TRBJ2-2 | TRBV5-1 | CASRPAGQRNTGELFF
TRBJ1-4 | TRBV28 | CASSPSGKNEKLFF
TRBJ2-5 | TRBV6-6 | CASSYPASETQYF
TRBJ1-1 | TRBV18 | CASSLSTGGNTEAFF
TRBJ2-5 | TRBV7-2 | CASSHLAGGPLETQYF
TRBJ1-1 | TRBV5-5 | CASSLGDRELNTEAFF
TRBJ1-5 | TRBV5-5 | CASSLGMGNQPQHF
TRBJ1-3 | TRBV12-3/TRBV12-4 | CASSLGPTSGNTIYF
TRBJ2-7 | TRBV20-1 | CSASPPTMIYEQYF
TRBJ1-4 | TRBV7-9 | CASSSGGDEKLFF
TRBJ1-2 | TRBV4-2 | CASSQETDYGYTF
TRBJ2-6 | TRBV6-1 | CASSSGTGDSGANVLTF
TRBJ2-1 | TRBV4-1 | CASSRTGAGLSSYNEQFF
TRBJ2-5 | TRBV7-3 | CASSPRIGETQYF
TRBJ1-1 | TRBV7-6 | CASSSMGATEAFF
TRBJ2-2 | TRBV4-1 | CASSQLTGELFF
TRBJ2-1 | TRBV15 | CATSRLAGAFRNEQFF
TRBJ1-1 | TRBV6-1 | CASSYGAGLNTEAFF
TRBJ1-1 | TRBV19 | CASKDYPAEAFF
TRBJ1-1 | TRBV10-3 | CAISGSGRQAFF
TRBJ1-3 | TRBV2 | CASSEGTGYGNTIYF
TRBJ2-7 | TRBV19 | CASSTGGGSHEQYF
TRBJ1-2 | TRBV7-2 | CASTSLGEGYTF
TRBJ1-2 | TRBV6-2/TRBV6-3 | CASRIRQRSGYTF
TRBJ2-1 | TRBV3-1 | CASSQLAGTSFGNNEQFF
TRBJ1-1 | TRBV6-1 | CASRGRGTEALVLNTEAFF
TRBJ1-2 | TRBV5-1 | CASSQQGNNYGYTF
TRBJ2-5 | TRBV6-5 | CASSYAVLGGLAETQYF
TRBJ2-1 | TRBV27 | CASSWGIGLPREQFF
TRBJ2-7 | TRBV5-1 | CASSTALNTYEQYF
TRBJ2-7 | TRBV5-6 | CASSPSSGASYEQYF
TRBJ2-5 | TRBV12-3/TRBV12-4 | CASRPGGRGGRETQYF
TRBJ2-7 | TRBV28 | CASSPPANEQYF
TRBJ1-2 | TRBV12-3/TRBV12-4 | CATYRPGQLYGYTF
TRBJ1-2 | TRBV14 | CASSQDRAYGYTF
TRBJ2-2 | TRBV6-2/TRBV6-3 | CASKWNTGELFF
TRBJ2-7 | TRBV4-1 | CASSQEKTGGSYEQYF
TRBJ1-1 | TRBV7-9 | CVSGGLNTEAFF
TRBJ1-1 | TRBV7-2 | CASSLEEGTNTEAFF
TRBJ1-2 | TRBV11-2 | CASSLGLKLNYGYTF
TRBJ2-3 | TRBV6-1 | CASSEWKTGGQDTQYF
TRBJ2-7 | TRBV7-2 | CASSFWGREQYF
TRBJ1-2 | TRBV6-1 | CASSYPRGAGYTF
TRBJ2-1 | TRBV11-3 | CASSFRGSSYNEQFF
TRBJ1-1 | TRBV6-2/TRBV6-3 | CATATVMNTEAFF
TRBJ2-2 | TRBV28 | CASSLIRAGELFF
TRBJ2-2 | TRBV27 | CASSLSLSPRGELFF
TRBJ1-2 | TRBV10-3 | CAISDGENYGYTF
TRBJ2-3 | TRBV4-2 | CASSRQEGGTDTQYF
TRBJ1-2 | TRBV20-1 | CSALLGGYTF